This T cell receptor beta chain was recorded in a study of T cell changes during pregnancy in multiple sclerosis. This table comes from immunoSEQ multiplex PCR, and its TCRdb copy is limited to in-frame clones, with some not included. The table lists 30,000 or so clones, about 84% of them singletons. This clone has just a few counts. This CDR3 is built from 17 residues. Trimming stripped 4 bases from V and 1 base from J, with 20 bases between. Germline assignment: CDR1 SGHVS and CDR2 FQNEAQ. The chain combines TRBV7-8 with TRBJ2-7; tentative D call: TRBD1 (6 bases). This clonotype was sampled from a female donor with multiple sclerosis, enrolled in a pregnancy study. Sequencing used CD8+ T cells from peripheral blood mononuclear cells, obtained after pregnancy. CDR3 DNA sequence: TGTGCCAGCAGCTCCGAAACCGGGACAATCCTATCCTACGAGCAGTACTTC. Its protein product is CASSSETGTILSYEQYF.